This T cell receptor (beta chain) came from a study of STAT3 mutations in large granular lymphocyte leukemia. Whole-study context: Among longitudinally sequenced T-LGLL patients, roughly half had canonical activating STAT3 mutations detected. Over half of T-LGLL patients had one or more immunosuppressive regimens.

CDR1 is SNHLY and CDR2 is FYNNEI in the germline V gene. The CDR3 is 18 amino acids. V lost 7 bases and J 3 bases, leaving 27 bases between the germline ends. Study-wide findings and caveats: Clonal expansion was inferred from samples taken at other timepoints. Every T-cell large granular lymphocyte leukemia patient had at least one immunodominant TCR beta clonotype.

The data were produced by immunoSEQ multiplex PCR, yet TCRdb's version contains in-frame clones alone and is incomplete. The sample has over 30,000 clones, about 88% seen once. A note on this clone: The antigen is unknown.

The rearrangement uses TRBV2 and TRBJ2-5; D not resolved. The sample was PBMCs. This receptor was taken from a human donor with T large granular lymphocyte leukemia. Some clones in this sample may be carry-over from other donors' samples. The CDR3 sequence is CASITRALVDPSEETQYF. DNA for the CDR3: TGTGCCAGCATCACTCGGGCCCTAGTAGACCCATCGGAAGAGACCCAGTACTTC.